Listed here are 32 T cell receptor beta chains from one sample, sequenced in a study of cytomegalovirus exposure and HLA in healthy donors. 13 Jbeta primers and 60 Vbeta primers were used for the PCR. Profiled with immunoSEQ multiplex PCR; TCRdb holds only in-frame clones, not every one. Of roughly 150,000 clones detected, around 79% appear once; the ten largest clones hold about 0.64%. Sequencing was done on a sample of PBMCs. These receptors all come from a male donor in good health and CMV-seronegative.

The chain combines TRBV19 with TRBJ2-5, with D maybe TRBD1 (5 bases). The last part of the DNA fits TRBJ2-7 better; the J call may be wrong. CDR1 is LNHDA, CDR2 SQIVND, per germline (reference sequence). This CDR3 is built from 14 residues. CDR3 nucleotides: TGTGCCAGTAGTCTCAGACAGCCTCCTTACGAGCAGTACTTC. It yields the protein CASSLRQPPYEQYF.

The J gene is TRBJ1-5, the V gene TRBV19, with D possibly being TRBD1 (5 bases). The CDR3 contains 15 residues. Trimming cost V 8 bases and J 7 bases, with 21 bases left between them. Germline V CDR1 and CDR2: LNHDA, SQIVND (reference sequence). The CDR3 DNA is TGTGCCAGTTGGGGCAGTTCCAGGGAAGCGCAGCCCCAGCATTTT. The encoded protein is CASWGSSREAQPQHF.

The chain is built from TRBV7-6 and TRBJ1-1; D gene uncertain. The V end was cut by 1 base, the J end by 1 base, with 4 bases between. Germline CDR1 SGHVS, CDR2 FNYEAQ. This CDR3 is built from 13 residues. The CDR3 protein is CASSLGENTEAFF. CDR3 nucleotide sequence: TGTGCCAGCAGCTTAGGAGAGAACACTGAAGCTTTCTTT.

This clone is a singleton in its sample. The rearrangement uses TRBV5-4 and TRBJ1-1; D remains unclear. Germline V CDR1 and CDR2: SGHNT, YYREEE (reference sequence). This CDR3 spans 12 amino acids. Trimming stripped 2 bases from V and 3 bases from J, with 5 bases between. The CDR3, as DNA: TGTGCCAGCAGCTTCGGTGACACTGAAGCTTTCTTT. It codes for CASSFGDTEAFF.

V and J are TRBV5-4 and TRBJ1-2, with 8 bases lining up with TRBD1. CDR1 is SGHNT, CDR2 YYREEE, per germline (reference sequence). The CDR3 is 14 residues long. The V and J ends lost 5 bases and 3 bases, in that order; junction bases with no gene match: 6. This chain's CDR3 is CASRRTGSDYGYTF. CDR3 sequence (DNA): TGTGCCAGCAGACGGACAGGGTCCGACTATGGCTACACCTTC.

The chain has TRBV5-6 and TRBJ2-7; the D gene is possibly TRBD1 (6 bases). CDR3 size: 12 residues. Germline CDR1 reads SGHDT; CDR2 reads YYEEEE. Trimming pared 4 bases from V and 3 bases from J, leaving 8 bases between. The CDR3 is CASSPRGYEQYF. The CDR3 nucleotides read TGTGCCAGCAGCCCCAGGGGCTACGAGCAGTACTTC.

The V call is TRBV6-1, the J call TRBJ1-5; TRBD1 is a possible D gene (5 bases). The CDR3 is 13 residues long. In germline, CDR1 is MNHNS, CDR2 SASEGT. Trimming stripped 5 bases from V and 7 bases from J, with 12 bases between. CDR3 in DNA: TGTGCCAGCAGTTCAGGGCCCCGCCAGCCCCAGCATTTT. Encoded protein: CASSSGPRQPQHF.

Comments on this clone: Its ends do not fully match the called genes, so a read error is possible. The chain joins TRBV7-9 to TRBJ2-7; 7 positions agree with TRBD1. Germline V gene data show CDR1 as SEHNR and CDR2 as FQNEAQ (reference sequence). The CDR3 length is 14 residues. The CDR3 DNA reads TGTTCCAGCAGCCTAGGAGCCAGGGGGTACGAGCAGTACTTC. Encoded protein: CSSSLGARGYEQYF. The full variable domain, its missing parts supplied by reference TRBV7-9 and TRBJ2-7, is DTGVSQNPRHKITKRGQNVTFRCDPISEHNRLYWYRQTLGQGPEFLTYFQNEAQLEKSRLLSDRFSAERPKGSFSTLEIQRTEQGDSAMYLCSSSLGARGYEQYFGPGTRLTVT.

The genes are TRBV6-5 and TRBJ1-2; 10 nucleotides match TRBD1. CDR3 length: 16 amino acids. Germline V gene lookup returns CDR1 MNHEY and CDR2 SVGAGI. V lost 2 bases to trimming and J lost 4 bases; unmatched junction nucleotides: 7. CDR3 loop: CASSYQKGTGVYGYTF. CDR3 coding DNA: TGTGCCAGCAGTTACCAGAAAGGGACAGGGGTCTATGGCTACACCTTC.

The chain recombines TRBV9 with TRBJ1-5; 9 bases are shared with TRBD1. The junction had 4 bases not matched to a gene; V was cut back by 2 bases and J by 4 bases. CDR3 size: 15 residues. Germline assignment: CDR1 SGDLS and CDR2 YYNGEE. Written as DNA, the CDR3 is TGTGCCAGCAGCGTGGGGACAGGGTGGAATCAGCCCCAGCATTTT. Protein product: CASSVGTGWNQPQHF.

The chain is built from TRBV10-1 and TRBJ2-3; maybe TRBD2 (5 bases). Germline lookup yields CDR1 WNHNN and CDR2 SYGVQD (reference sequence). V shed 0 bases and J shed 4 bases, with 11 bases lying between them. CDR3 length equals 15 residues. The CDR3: CASSESGAWADTQYF. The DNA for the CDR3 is TGCGCCAGCAGTGAGTCGGGAGCTTGGGCAGATACGCAGTATTTT.

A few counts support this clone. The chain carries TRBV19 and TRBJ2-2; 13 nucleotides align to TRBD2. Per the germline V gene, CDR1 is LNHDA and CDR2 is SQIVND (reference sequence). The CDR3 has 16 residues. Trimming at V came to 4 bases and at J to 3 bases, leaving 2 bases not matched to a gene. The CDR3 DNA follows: TGTGCCAGTAGTAGGACTAGCGGGGGTCACACCGGGGAGCTGTTTTTT. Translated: CASSRTSGGHTGELFF. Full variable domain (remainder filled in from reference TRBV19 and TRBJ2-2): DGGITQSPKYLFRKEGQNVTLSCEQNLNHDAMYWYRQDPGQGLRLIYYSQIVNDFQKGDIAEGYSVSREKKESFPLTVTSAQKNPTAFYLCASSRTSGGHTGELFFGEGSRLTVL.

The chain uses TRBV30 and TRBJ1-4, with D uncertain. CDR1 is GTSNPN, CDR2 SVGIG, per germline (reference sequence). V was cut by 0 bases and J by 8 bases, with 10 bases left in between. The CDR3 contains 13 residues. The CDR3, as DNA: TGTGCCTGGAGTGTCCGGTCGAACGAAAAACTGTTTTTT. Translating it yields CAWSVRSNEKLFF.

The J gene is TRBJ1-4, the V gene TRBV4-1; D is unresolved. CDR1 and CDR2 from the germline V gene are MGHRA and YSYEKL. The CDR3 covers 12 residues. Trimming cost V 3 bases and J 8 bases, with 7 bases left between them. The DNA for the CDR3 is TGCGCCAGCAGCCAGTTCCAGGAAAAACTGTTTTTT. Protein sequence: CASSQFQEKLFF.

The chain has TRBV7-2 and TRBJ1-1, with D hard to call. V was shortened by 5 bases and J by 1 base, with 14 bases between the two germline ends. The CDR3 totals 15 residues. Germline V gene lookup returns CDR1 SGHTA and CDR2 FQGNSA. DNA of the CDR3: TGTGCCAGCAGCATAAGTGGGGAGGGGAACACTGAAGCTTTCTTT. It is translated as CASSISGEGNTEAFF. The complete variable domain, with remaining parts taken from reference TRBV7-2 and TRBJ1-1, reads GAGVSQSPSNKVTEKGKDVELRCDPISGHTALYWYRQSLGQGLEFLIYFQGNSAPDKSGLPSDRFSAERTGGSVSTLTIQRTQQEDSAVYLCASSISGEGNTEAFFGQGTRLTVV.

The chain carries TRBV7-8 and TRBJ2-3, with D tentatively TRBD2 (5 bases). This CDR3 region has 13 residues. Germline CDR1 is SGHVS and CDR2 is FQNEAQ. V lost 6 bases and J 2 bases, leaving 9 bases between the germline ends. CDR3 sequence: CASRTTITDTQYF. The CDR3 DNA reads TGTGCCAGCAGGACTACGATCACAGATACGCAGTATTTT.

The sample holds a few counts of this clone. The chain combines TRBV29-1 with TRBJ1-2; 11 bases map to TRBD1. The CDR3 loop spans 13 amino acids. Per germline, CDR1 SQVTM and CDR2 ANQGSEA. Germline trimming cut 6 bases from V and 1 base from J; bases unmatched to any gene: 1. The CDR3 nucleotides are TGCAGCGTGGGACAGGGGGATAACTATGGCTACACCTTC. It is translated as CSVGQGDNYGYTF.

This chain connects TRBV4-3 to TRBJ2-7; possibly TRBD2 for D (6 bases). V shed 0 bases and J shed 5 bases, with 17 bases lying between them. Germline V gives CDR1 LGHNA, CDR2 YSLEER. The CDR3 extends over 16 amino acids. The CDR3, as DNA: TGCGCCAGCAGCCAAGAATGGGACTCAGGGTTCAACGAGCAGTACTTC. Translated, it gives CASSQEWDSGFNEQYF.

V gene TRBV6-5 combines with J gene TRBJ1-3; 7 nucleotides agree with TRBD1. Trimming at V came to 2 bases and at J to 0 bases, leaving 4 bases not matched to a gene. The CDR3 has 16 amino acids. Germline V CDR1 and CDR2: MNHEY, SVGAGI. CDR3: CASSYGGTDSGNTIYF. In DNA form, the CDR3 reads TGTGCCAGCAGTTACGGGGGGACAGACTCTGGAAACACCATATATTTT.

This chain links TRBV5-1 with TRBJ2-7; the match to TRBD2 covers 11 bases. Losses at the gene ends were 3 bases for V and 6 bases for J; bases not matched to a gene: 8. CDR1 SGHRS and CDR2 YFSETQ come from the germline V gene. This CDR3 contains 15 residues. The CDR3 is CASSSELAGVSEQYF. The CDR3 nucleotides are TGCGCCAGCAGCTCGGAACTAGCGGGAGTTTCCGAGCAGTACTTC.

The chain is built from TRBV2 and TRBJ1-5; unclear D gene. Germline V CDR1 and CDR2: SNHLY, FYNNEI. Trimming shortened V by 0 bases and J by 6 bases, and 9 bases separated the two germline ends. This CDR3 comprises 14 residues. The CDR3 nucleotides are TGTGCCAGCAGTGAAGCGGGAGCCGGTCAGCCCCAGCATTTT. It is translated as CASSEAGAGQPQHF.

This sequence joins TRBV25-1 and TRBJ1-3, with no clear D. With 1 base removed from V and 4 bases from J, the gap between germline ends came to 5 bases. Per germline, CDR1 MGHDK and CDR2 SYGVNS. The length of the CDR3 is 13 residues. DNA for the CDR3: TGTGCCAGCAGTGAATCCGGGGGAAACACCATATATTTT. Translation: CASSESGGNTIYF.

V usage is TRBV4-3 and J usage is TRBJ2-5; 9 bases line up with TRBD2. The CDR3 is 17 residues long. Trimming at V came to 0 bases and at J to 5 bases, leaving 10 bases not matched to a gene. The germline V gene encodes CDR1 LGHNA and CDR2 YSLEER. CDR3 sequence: CASSQEDTSGGRETQYF. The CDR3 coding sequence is TGCGCCAGCAGCCAAGAAGACACCAGCGGGGGGAGGGAGACCCAGTACTTC.

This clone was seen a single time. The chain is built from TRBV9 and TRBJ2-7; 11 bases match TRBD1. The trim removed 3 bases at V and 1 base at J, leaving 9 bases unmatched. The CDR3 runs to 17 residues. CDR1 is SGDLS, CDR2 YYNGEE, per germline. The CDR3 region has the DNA TGTGCCAGCAGCGCAGGGATTGGACAGGGGGCATCCTACGAGCAGTACTTC. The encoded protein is CASSAGIGQGASYEQYF. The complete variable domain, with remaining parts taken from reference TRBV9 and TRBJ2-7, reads DSGVTQTPKHLITATGQRVTLRCSPRSGDLSVYWYQQSLDQGLQFLIQYYNGEERAKGNILERFSAQQFPDLHSELNLSSLELGDSALYFCASSAGIGQGASYEQYFGPGTRLTVT.

CDR3 amino acids: CASSLRGDTEAFF. Here the CDR3 DNA reads TGTGCCAGTAGTCTCAGGGGTGACACTGAAGCTTTCTTT. The V and J genes are TRBV19 and TRBJ1-1; TRBD1 is a possible D gene (6 bases). CDR1 and CDR2 from the germline V gene are LNHDA and SQIVND (reference sequence). Trimming pared 5 bases from V and 3 bases from J, leaving 10 bases between. CDR3 length: 13 residues.

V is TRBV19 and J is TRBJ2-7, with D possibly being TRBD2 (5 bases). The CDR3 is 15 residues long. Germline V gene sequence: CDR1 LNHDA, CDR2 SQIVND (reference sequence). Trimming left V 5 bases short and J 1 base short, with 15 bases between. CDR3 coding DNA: TGTGCCAGTAGTCCTGGACTCAGTTGGTCCTACGAGCAGTACTTC. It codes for CASSPGLSWSYEQYF.

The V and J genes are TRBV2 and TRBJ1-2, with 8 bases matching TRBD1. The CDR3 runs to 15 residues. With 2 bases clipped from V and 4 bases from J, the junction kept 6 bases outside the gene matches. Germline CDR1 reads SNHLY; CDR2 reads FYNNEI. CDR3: CASSESYRGFYGYTF. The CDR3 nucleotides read TGTGCCAGCAGTGAAAGCTACAGGGGGTTCTATGGCTACACCTTC.

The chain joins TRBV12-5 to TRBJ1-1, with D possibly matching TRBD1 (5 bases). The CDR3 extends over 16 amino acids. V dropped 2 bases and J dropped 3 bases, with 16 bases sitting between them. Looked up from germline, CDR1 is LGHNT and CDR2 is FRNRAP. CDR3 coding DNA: TGTGCTAGTGGTTTGATGCAGGGTGTAGGGCACACTGAAGCTTTCTTT. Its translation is CASGLMQGVGHTEAFF.

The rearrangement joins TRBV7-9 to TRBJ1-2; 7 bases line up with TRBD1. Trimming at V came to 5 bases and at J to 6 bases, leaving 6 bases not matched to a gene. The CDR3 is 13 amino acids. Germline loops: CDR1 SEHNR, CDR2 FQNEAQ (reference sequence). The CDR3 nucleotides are TGTGCCAGCAGCCCGACAGGGCTAAATGGCTACACCTTC. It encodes CASSPTGLNGYTF.

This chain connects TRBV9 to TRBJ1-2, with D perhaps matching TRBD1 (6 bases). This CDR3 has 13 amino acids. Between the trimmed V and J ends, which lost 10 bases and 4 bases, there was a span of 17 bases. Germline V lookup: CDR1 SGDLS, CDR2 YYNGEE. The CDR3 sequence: CASRDTNTYGYTF. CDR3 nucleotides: TGTGCCTCCCGGGACACGAATACCTATGGCTACACCTTC.

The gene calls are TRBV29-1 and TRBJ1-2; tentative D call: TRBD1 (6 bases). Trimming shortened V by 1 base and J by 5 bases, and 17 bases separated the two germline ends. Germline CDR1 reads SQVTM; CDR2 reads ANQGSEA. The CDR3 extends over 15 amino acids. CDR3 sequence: CSVEAEGRGLYGYTF. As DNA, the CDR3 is TGCAGCGTTGAAGCGGAAGGCAGGGGTCTATATGGCTACACCTTC.

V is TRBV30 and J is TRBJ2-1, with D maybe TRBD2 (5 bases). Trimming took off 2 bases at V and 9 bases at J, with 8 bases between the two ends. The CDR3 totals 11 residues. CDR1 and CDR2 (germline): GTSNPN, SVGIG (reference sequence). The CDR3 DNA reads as TGTGCCTGGAGTCGGGCGGGTGAGCAGTTCTTC. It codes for CAWSRAGEQFF.